This paragraph reports one TCR beta chain. What it binds is not known. This entry comes from a study of blood T cell dynamics during melanoma immunotherapy. Study-wide results and caveats: It remained unknown if the driving T cell clones were melanoma-specific.

Using immunoSEQ multiplex PCR, the repertoire was profiled, and TCRdb retains in-frame clones only, with some absent. The sample holds approximately 10,000 clones; about 88% are singletons and the top ten take over 8%. The time point denotes: pre-treatment baseline. This CDR3 is 14 amino acids long. CDR1 is LNHDA, CDR2 SQIVND, per germline (reference sequence). Trimming cost V 6 bases and J 0 bases, with 8 bases left between them. This TCR came from a human donor with melanoma. This material consisted of blood, taken from a patient treated with checkpoint blockade. This chain uses TRBV19 with TRBJ2-2; D perhaps matches TRBD1 (5 bases). The DNA of the CDR3 is TGTGCCAGTAGCCGACAGACGAACACCGGGGAGCTGTTTTTT. This translates into CASSRQTNTGELFF.